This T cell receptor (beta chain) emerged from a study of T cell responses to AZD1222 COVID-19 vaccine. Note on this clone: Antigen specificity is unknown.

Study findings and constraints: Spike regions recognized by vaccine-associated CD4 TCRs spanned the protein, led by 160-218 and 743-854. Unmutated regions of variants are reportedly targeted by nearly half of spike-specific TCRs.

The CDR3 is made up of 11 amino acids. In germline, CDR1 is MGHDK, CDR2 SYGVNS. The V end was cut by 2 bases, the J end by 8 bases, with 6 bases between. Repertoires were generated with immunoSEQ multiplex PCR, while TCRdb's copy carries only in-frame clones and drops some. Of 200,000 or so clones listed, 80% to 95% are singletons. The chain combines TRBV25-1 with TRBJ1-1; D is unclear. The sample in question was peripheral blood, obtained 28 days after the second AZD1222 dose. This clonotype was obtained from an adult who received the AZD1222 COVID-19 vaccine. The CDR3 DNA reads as TGTGCCAGCAGTGAAGGTAGGGAAGCTTTCTTT. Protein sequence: CASSEGREAFF.